This paragraph reports one TCR beta chain. The authors' processing: It was from reference gene primer amplification that nucleated cell counts were estimated. Repertoires were generated with immunoSEQ multiplex PCR, while TCRdb's copy carries only in-frame clones and drops some. The DNA gave D and trimming, while V, J and clone size come from that table. This sample has 230,000 or so clones, with about 85% found just once. These data come from a study of blood T cell repertoires in COVID-19. Study at large: Both acute and convalescent COVID-19 samples were obtained from the United States, Italy and Spain.

Germline CDR1 SNHLY, CDR2 FYNNEI. J was trimmed by 9 bases and V by 7 bases; bases with no gene match: 8. The CDR3 has 13 residues. The rearrangement uses TRBV2 and TRBJ2-1; 8 bases match TRBD1. The sequence came from a woman in her forties or fifties who had been exposed to COVID-19. The source material was PBMCs or T cells enriched from blood (not recorded which). The CDR3 here is CASIKDRAGEQFF. CDR3 sequence (DNA): TGTGCCAGCATCAAGGACAGGGCAGGTGAGCAGTTCTTC.